A selection of T cell receptor beta chains follows, all from one sample in a study of blood T cell repertoires in COVID-19. Here immunoSEQ multiplex PCR was the method, and the copy in TCRdb shows in-frame clones only, minus some. The top ten hold 2% to 3% of the sample, which has approximately 220,000 clones, under 90% seen once. Sequenced input: peripheral blood. The receptors here all came from a woman aged 40 to 50 with active or convalescent COVID-19. Each CDR3 is given with its conserved first and last residue. Each record gives: J gene, clone size, V gene, D gene, CDR3 DNA, CDR3 protein. D genes are given only for firm matches. The size entry is marked missing in some rows and otherwise reads once, few, many or a size class.

TRBJ1-2 - TRBV12-5 - TGTGCTAGTCTCCGACAGGCCAACTATGGCTACACCTTC CASLRQANYGYTF
TRBJ2-7 few TRBV19 TRBD2 TGTGCCAGTAGTGGGGGACTAGCCGCCGTCGAGCAGTACTTC CASSGGLAAVEQYF
TRBJ1-2 once TRBV2 - TGTGCCAGCAGTGTCGACAGGAACTATGGCTACACCTTC CASSVDRNYGYTF
TRBJ2-3 - TRBV29-1 - TGCAGCGTTGAAGATCCACAGGGAAAGACAGATACGCAGTATTTT CSVEDPQGKTDTQYF
TRBJ2-1 - TRBV27 - TGTGCCAGCAGTTCCTACTTCTCTATCGGCTACAATGAGCAGTTCTTC CASSSYFSIGYNEQFF
TRBJ2-7 - TRBV6-1 - TGTGCCAGCAGTGAAGCGCCCAGCTACGAGCAGTACTTC CASSEAPSYEQYF
TRBJ2-3 - TRBV5-1 - TGCGCCAGCAGCTTGGACTTTGATACGCAGTATTTT CASSLDFDTQYF
TRBJ2-7 - TRBV3-1/TRBV3-2 - TGTGCCAGCAGCTGGGGACAGTCGGGGGACGAGCAGTACTTC CASSWGQSGDEQYF
TRBJ1-2 - TRBV3-1/TRBV3-2 TRBD1 TGTGCCAGCAGACACCGGGACAGGGACGGCTATGGCTACACCTTC CASRHRDRDGYGYTF
TRBJ2-3 - TRBV2 TRBD1 TGTGCCAGCAGAAGAAAAGAACAGGGGTTGGGCACAGATACGCAGTATTTT CASRRKEQGLGTDTQYF
TRBJ1-2 - TRBV11-2 TRBD1 TGTGCCAGCAGATCCGGGACAGGGGTATACCTGGACGATGGCTACACCTTC CASRSGTGVYLDDGYTF
TRBJ2-2 - TRBV4-3 TRBD1 TGCGCCAGCAGCCAAGAGATTACCGGGACAGGGAGAACCGGGGAGCTGTTTTTT CASSQEITGTGRTGELFF
TRBJ1-6 many TRBV7-2 - TGTGCCAGCAGCCAAATTAAGCAGGGTCGGAATTCACCCCTCCACTTT CASSQIKQGRNSPLHF
TRBJ2-7 - TRBV15 - TGTGCCACCAGCAGAGGCGGCAGCTACGAGCAGTACTTC CATSRGGSYEQYF
TRBJ2-1 - TRBV18 - TGTGCCAGCTCACCCGGAGAAGTTGAGTTCTTC CASSPGEVEFF
TRBJ2-7 few TRBV19 TRBD1 TGTGCCAGTAGGCGGACAGGGGACTACTACGAGCAGTACTTC CASRRTGDYYEQYF
TRBJ1-5 - TRBV24-1 - TGTGCCACCAGTGATTTCGGTCCGGGGAATCAGCCCCAGCATTTT CATSDFGPGNQPQHF
TRBJ1-1 - TRBV28 TRBD1 TGTGCCAGCAGTCTAACAGGGGGCCGGAGGAGGGAAACTGAAGCTTTCTTT CASSLTGGRRRETEAFF
TRBJ1-5 - TRBV30 - TGTGCCTGGAGTGTAAGACCCCGGGGCAATCAGCCCCAGCATTTT CAWSVRPRGNQPQHF
TRBJ1-2 once TRBV4-1 - TGCGCCAGCAGCCAAGATCGTGGGGGGGTGAGGGGCTACACCTTC CASSQDRGGVRGYTF